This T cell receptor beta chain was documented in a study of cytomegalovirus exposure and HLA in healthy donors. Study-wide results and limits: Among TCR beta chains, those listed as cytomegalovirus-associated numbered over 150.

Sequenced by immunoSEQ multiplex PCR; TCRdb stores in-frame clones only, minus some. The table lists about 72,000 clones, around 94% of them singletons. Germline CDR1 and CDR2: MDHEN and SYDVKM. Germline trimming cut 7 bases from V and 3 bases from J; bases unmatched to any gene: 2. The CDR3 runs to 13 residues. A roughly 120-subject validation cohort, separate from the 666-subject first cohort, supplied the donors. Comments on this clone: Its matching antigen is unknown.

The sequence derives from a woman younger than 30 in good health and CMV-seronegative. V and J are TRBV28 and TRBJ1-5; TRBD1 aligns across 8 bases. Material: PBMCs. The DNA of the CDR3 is TGTGCCAGCAATCAGGGGGCCAATCAGCCCCAGCATTTT. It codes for CASNQGANQPQHF.